The clone carrying this TCR beta chain was detected only a few times. Its antigen is unidentified. This record belongs to a study of T cell repertoires in cytomegalovirus infection. Study-wide background: Signatures in public TCR beta sequences pointed to both CMV infection and matching HLA type.

General observations from the study: HLA-C-restricted CMV clonotypes gave the most frequent clonotype in two of eight donors.

CDR1 is LGHNA and CDR2 is YSLEER in the germline V gene. The CDR3 has 14 amino acids. The germline V and J ends were trimmed by 0 bases and 4 bases, with 10 bases remaining between them. TCRdb called the reads again in MiXCR, with one record for every CDR3 protein. The table includes 350,000 to 500,000 distinct CDR3 sequences, approximately 30% detected once. This chain uses TRBV4-3 with TRBJ2-7; the D is unclear. The sample consisted of PBMCs. This receptor was taken from a human donor in good health (CMV status not recorded). Some clones in this sample may be carry-over from other donors' samples. The CDR3 sequence: CASSQDSSGYEQYF. CDR3 nucleotide sequence: TGCGCCAGCAGCCAAGATTCGTCGGGTTACGAGCAGTACTTC.